The present T cell receptor (beta chain) was sequenced within a study of blood T cell repertoires in COVID-19. The overall study: Italy, Spain and the United States were the sources of the convalescent and acute COVID-19 samples. From T cells, B-cell-depleted T cells, or PBMCs came the material, which was cDNA or gDNA.

This clone was found a few times. Original methodology: Amplification with reference gene primers provided the estimates of nucleated cell counts. Assay used: immunoSEQ multiplex PCR; TCRdb lists only in-frame clones, some missing. The V and J calls and the clone size are those of that table, but D and trimming were determined from the DNA. The data show fewer than 400,000 clones, around nine tenths seen once. The TCR sequence derives from a human donor in a cohort sampled during active COVID-19. Specimen: peripheral blood.

The CDR3 region is CASRDRGPQPQHF. The CDR3 nucleotides read TGTGCCAGCAGGGACAGGGGACCCCAGCCCCAGCATTTT. The chain combines TRBV12-3 or TRBV12-4 with TRBJ1-5; the match to TRBD1 covers 9 bases. Trimming took 6 bases from V and 7 from J; bases not matched to a gene: 4. The CDR3 sequence is 13 residues long.